The 13 T cell receptor beta chains listed next were all sequenced from one sample in a study of T-cell memory formation after mild COVID-19. From the 5' RACE reads, TCRdb called clonotypes with MiXCR, one entry per CDR3 protein. The sample lists roughly 260,000 distinct CDR3 sequences, about 16% occurring once. Sequencing input: PBMCs or a T cell subset sorted from them (not recorded which). The source of these receptors is a man aged 18 to 35 who had mild COVID-19 (a few samples of this study predate the infection). Cell type and time point are not known.

This clonotype has just a few counts. V and J are TRBV6-5 and TRBJ2-1, with D possibly being TRBD2 (6 bases). The CDR3 totals 13 residues. Deletions cut 2 bases from V and 7 bases from J, with 9 bases between. Germline V gives CDR1 MNHEY, CDR2 SVGAGI. CDR3 sequence (DNA): TGTGCCAGCAGTTACAGGGGACTGAATGAGCAGTTCTTC. It codes for CASSYRGLNEQFF.

A single count supports this clonotype. The chain couples TRBV3-1 to TRBJ2-1; no reliable D call. In germline, CDR1 is LGHDT, CDR2 YNNKEL (reference sequence). V lost 2 bases and J lost 6, with 8 bases in between. The CDR3 consists of 13 residues. DNA of the CDR3: TGTGCCAGCAGCCAAAGTTCGATCAATGAGCAGTTCTTC. Translating gives CASSQSSINEQFF.

In its sample, this clonotype was seen many times. Being one base from a much bigger clone, this may be a read error. V is TRBV5-1 and J is TRBJ2-2; no firm D call. Germline values: CDR1 SGHRS, CDR2 YFSETQ. The CDR3 has 12 amino acids. The ends were cut back, 4 bases at V and 1 base at J, with 2 bases in the middle. This CDR3 reads CASSMNTGELFF. The CDR3 nucleotides are TGCGCCAGCAGCATGAACACCGGGGAGCTGTTTTTT. The entire variable domain, with the rest obtained from reference TRBV5-1 and TRBJ2-2, is as follows: KAGVTQTPRYLIKTRGQQVTLSCSPISGHRSVSWYQQTPGQGLQFLFEYFSETQRNKGNFPGRFSGRQFSNSRSEMNVSTLELGDSALYLCASSMNTGELFFGEGSRLTVL.

This clonotype has only a few counts. The V and J genes are TRBV6-5 and TRBJ2-7; 7 bases are a match to TRBD2. CDR3 length: 14 residues. Trimming cost V 5 bases and J 3 bases; bases outside gene matches: 7. CDR1 and CDR2 (germline): MNHEY, SVGAGI. The CDR3, as DNA: TGTGCCAGCAGTCGCAGCGGGGAACTCTACGAGCAGTACGTC. It codes for CASSRSGELYEQYV.

The chain joins TRBV7-2 to TRBJ2-5; D perhaps matches TRBD2 (6 bases). Deletions cut 6 bases from V and 5 bases from J, with 22 bases between. The germline V gene has CDR1 SGHTA and CDR2 FQGNSA. This CDR3 is built from 16 residues. CDR3 amino acids: CASRLAWGSLLETQYF. The DNA of the CDR3 is TGTGCCAGCAGACTAGCTTGGGGGAGTCTTTTGGAGACCCAGTACTTC.

This clonotype appeared many times. This chain links TRBV27 with TRBJ1-6; D perhaps matches TRBD1 (6 bases). The CDR3 runs to 13 residues. V lost 6 bases and J lost 8, with 11 bases in between. CDR1 is MNHEY, CDR2 SMNVEV, per germline (reference sequence). CDR3 nucleotides: TGTGCCAGCAGCGGACAGTTGGATTCACCCCTCCACTTT. Protein product: CASSGQLDSPLHF.

J is TRBJ2-5 and V is TRBV5-1; the match to TRBD1 covers 7 bases. Looked up from germline, CDR1 is SGHRS and CDR2 is YFSETQ. This CDR3 has 15 residues. Trimming cost V 4 bases and J 5 bases; bases outside gene matches: 11. The DNA of the CDR3 is TGCGCCAGCAGCCGAGGTGAGGGGGCTGAGGAGACCCAGTACTTC. Protein product: CASSRGEGAEETQYF.

This chain joins TRBV7-9 and TRBJ1-4, with D uncertain. The CDR3 is 12 residues long. V lost 3 bases and J lost 9, with 8 bases in between. Germline CDR1 and CDR2: SEHNR and FQNEAQ (reference sequence). The CDR3 sequence is CASSLSTQKLFF. The CDR3 DNA reads TGTGCCAGCAGCTTGAGCACTCAAAAACTGTTTTTT.

This clonotype was detected a few times. The rearrangement joins TRBV9 to TRBJ2-3; tentative D call: TRBD2 (6 bases). V lost 4 bases and J lost 2, with 14 bases in between. Per germline, CDR1 SGDLS and CDR2 YYNGEE. This CDR3 has 15 residues. The CDR3 nucleotides are TGTGCCAGCAGCTTCGGATGGGGGGACACAGATACGCAGTATTTT. This codes for CASSFGWGDTDTQYF.

Only a few counts were recorded for this clonotype. The rearrangement uses TRBV7-2 and TRBJ2-7; a weak D match, TRBD1 (6 bases). Trimming removed 2 bases at V and 4 bases at J, with 9 bases between. This CDR3 contains 13 residues. The germline CDR1 and CDR2 sequences are SGHTA and FQGNSA. CDR3 bases: TGTGCCAGCAGCTTATGGGGGCGTTACGAGCAGTACGTC. Translating gives CASSLWGRYEQYV.

This clonotype appeared many times. The V call is TRBV20-1, the J call TRBJ2-5; D is unresolved. The CDR3 is 13 amino acids. V was trimmed by 1 base and J by 5 bases, leaving 11 bases between them. Germline-derived CDR1 and CDR2 are DFQATT and SNEGSKA (reference sequence). DNA for the CDR3: TGCAGTGCTAGAGTACCGGGTAGGGAGACCCAGTACTTC. Amino acid sequence: CSARVPGRETQYF.

The V call is TRBV30, the J call TRBJ1-4; tentatively, D is TRBD1 (6 bases). The CDR3 totals 14 residues. Germline CDR1 and CDR2: GTSNPN and SVGIG (reference sequence). The V end lost 2 bases, the J end lost 8 bases, and 15 bases lay between the germline ends. The CDR3 DNA sequence: TGTGCCTGGAGTCCCGGACAGTTGCGGGAAAAACTGTTTTTT. This translates into CAWSPGQLREKLFF.

In its sample, this clonotype was seen a few times. The chain is built from TRBV14 and TRBJ2-1; 8 bases are shared with TRBD2. Germline V lookup: CDR1 SGHDN, CDR2 FVKESK. J was trimmed by 5 bases and V by 4 bases; bases with no gene match: 10. The CDR3 spans 16 residues. The CDR3 region has the DNA TGTGCCAGCAGCCGGATTAGCGGGGTCTATCACAATGAGCAGTTCTTC. Protein: CASSRISGVYHNEQFF.